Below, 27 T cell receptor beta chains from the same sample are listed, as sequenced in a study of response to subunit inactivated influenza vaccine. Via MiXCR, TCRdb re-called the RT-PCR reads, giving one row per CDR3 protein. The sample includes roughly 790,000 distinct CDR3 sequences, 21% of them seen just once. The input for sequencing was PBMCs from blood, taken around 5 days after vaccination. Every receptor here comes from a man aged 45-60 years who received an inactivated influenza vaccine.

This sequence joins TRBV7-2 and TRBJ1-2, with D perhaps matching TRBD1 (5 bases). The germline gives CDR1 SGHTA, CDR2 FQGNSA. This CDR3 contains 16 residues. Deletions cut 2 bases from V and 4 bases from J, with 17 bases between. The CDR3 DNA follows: TGTGCCAGCAGCTTAACCCCCACCGCAGGGAGCTATGGCTACACCTTC. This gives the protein CASSLTPTAGSYGYTF.

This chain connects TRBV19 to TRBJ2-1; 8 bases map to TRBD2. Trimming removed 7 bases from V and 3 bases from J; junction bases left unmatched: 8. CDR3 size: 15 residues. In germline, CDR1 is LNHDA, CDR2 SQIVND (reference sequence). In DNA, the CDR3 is TGTGCCAGTATGGTCGGGAGGGGGAACTACAATGAGCAGTTCTTC. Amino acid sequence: CASMVGRGNYNEQFF.

The CDR3 region has the DNA TGCGCCAGCAGCCCAGACTCGGGGGGTACGCGCCTGAAAGAGACCCAGTACTTC. This translates into CASSPDSGGTRLKETQYF. The V gene is TRBV4-1, the J gene TRBJ2-5; 7 bases line up with TRBD2. The ends lost 4 bases at V and 3 bases at J; junction bases unmatched: 17. Germline V lookup: CDR1 MGHRA, CDR2 YSYEKL. The CDR3 extends over 18 amino acids.

The CDR3 DNA follows: TGTGCCAGCAGCGTAAGCGGGACAGACCAAGAGACCCAGTACTTC. It translates to CASSVSGTDQETQYF. The chain employs TRBV9 and TRBJ2-5; D assignment may be TRBD1 or TRBD2 (7 bases each). Germline-derived CDR1 and CDR2 are SGDLS and YYNGEE. The V end lost 1 base, the J end lost 0 bases, and 10 bases lay between the germline ends. The CDR3 is made up of 15 amino acids.

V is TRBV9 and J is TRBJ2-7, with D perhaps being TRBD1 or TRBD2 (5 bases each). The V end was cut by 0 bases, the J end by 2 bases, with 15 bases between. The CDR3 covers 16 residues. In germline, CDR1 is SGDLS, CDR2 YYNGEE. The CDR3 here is CASSVGPGPKTYEQYF. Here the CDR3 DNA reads TGTGCCAGCAGCGTAGGACCGGGACCAAAGACCTACGAGCAGTACTTC.

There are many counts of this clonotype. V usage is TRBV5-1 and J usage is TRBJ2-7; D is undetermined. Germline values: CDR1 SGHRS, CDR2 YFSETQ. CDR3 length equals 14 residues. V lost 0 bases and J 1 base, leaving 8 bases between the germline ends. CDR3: CASSLDQKSYEQYF. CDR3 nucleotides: TGCGCCAGCAGCTTGGATCAGAAGTCCTACGAGCAGTACTTC. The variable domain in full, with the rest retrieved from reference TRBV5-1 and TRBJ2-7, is KAGVTQTPRYLIKTRGQQVTLSCSPISGHRSVSWYQQTPGQGLQFLFEYFSETQRNKGNFPGRFSGRQFSNSRSEMNVSTLELGDSALYLCASSLDQKSYEQYFGPGTRLTVT.

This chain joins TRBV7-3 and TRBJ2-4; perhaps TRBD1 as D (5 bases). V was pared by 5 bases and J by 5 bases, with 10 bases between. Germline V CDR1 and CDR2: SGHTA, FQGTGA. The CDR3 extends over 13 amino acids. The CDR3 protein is CASSRGAENIQYF. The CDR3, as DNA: TGTGCCAGCAGCAGGGGTGCGGAAAACATTCAGTACTTC.

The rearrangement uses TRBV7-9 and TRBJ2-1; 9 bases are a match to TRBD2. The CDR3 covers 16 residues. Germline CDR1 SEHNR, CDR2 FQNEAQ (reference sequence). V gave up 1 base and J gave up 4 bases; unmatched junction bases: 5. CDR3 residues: CASSLGASGVYNEQFF. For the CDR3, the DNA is TGTGCCAGCAGCTTAGGGGCTAGCGGGGTATACAATGAGCAGTTCTTC.

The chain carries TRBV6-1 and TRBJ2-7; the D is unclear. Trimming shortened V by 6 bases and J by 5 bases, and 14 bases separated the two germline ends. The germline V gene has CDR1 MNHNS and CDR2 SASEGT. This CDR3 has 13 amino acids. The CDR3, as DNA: TGTGCCAGCAGGCCCCACTCTTCCCACGAGCAGTACTTC. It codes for CASRPHSSHEQYF.

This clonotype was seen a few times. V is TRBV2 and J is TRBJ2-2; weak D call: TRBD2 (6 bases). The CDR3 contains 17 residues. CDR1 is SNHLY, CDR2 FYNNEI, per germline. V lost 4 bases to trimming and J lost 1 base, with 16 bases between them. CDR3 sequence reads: CASSVPLSSGNTGELFF. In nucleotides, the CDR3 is TGTGCCAGCAGTGTACCTTTGAGTAGCGGGAACACCGGGGAGCTGTTTTTT.

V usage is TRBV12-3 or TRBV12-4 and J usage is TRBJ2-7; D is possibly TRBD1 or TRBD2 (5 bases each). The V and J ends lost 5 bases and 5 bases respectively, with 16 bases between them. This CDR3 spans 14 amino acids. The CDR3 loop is CASSPPNRGDEQYF. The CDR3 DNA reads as TGTGCCAGCAGTCCCCCAAATCGAGGGGACGAGCAGTACTTC.

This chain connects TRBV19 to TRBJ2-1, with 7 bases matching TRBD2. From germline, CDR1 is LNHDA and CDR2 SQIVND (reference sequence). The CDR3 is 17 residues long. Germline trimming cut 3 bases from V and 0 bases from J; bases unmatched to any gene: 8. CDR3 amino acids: CASSIGLAESSYNEQFF. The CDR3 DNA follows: TGTGCCAGTAGTATCGGGCTAGCGGAGAGCTCCTACAATGAGCAGTTCTTC.

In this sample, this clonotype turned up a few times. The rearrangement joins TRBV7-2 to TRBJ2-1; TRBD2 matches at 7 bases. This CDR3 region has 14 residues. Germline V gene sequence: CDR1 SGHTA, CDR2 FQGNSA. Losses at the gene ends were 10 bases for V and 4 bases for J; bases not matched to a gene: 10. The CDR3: CATETRTSYNEQFF. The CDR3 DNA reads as TGTGCCACTGAGACCAGGACTAGTTACAATGAGCAGTTCTTC.

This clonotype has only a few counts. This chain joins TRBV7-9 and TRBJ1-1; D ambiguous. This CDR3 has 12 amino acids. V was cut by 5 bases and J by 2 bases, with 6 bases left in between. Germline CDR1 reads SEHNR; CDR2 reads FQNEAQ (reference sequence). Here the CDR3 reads CASSTYNTEAFF. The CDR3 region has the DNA TGTGCCAGCAGCACCTACAACACTGAAGCTTTCTTT.

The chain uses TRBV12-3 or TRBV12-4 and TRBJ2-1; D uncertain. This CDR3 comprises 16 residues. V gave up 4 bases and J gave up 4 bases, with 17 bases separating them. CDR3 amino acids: CASSSRSQPAYNEQFF. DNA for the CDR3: TGTGCCAGCAGTTCCCGTAGCCAGCCGGCATACAATGAGCAGTTCTTC.

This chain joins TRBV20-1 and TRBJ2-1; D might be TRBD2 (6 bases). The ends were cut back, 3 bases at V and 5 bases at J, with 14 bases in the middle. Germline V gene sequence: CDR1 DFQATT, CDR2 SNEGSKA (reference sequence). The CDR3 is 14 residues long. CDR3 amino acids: CSARGVAGNNEQFF. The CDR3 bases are TGCAGTGCTAGGGGTGTTGCGGGAAACAATGAGCAGTTCTTC.

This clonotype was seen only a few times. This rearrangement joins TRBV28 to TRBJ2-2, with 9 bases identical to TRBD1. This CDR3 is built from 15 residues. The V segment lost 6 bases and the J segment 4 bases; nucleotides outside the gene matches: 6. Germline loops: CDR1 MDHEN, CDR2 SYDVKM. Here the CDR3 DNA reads TGTGCCAGCAGCTCCGGGACAGGGACCACCGGGGAGCTGTTTTTT. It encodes CASSSGTGTTGELFF.

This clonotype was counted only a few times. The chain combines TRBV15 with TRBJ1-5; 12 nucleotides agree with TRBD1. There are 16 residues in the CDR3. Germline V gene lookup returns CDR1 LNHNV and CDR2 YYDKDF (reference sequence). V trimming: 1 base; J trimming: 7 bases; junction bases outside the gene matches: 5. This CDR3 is CATSRGLGTGGQPQHF. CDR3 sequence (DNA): TGTGCCACCAGCAGAGGACTCGGGACAGGGGGCCAGCCCCAGCATTTT.

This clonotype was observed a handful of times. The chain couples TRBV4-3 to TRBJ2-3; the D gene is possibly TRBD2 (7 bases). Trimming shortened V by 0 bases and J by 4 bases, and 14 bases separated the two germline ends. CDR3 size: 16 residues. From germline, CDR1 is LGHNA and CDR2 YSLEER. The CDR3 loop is CASSQDWGGRPDTQYF. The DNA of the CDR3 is TGCGCCAGCAGCCAAGATTGGGGGGGGCGCCCAGATACGCAGTATTTT.

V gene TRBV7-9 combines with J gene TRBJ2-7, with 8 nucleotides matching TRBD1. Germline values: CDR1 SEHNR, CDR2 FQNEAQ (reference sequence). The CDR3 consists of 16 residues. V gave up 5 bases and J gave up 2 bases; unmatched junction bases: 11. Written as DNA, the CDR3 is TGTGCCAGCAGCACCTACCTCGGACAGGGAACCTACGAGCAGTACTTC. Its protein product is CASSTYLGQGTYEQYF.

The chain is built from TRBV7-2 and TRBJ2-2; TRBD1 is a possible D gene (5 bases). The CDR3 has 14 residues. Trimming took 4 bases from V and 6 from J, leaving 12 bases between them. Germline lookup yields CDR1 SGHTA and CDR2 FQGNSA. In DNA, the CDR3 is TGTGCCAGCAGCTCCCTCGCAGGGCCCGGGGAGCTGTTTTTT. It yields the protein CASSSLAGPGELFF.

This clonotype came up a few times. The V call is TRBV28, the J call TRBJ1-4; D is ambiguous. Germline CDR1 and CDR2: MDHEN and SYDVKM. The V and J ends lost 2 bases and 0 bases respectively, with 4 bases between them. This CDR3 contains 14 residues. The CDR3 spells CASSLHTTNEKLFF. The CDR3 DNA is TGTGCCAGCAGTTTACACACAACTAATGAAAAACTGTTTTTT.

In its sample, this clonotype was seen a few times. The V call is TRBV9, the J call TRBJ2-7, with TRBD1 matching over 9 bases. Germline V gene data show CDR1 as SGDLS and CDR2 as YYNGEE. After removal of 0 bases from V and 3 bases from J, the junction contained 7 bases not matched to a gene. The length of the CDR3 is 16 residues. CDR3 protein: CASSVGAGTGIYEQYF. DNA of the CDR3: TGTGCCAGCAGCGTAGGGGCCGGGACAGGGATCTACGAGCAGTACTTC.

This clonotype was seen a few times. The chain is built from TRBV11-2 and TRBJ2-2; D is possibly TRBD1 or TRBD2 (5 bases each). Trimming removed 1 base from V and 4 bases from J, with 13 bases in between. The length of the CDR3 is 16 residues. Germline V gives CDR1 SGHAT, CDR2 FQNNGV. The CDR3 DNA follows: TGTGCCAGCAGCTTAGTCGCCGGGGACCCCACCGGGGAGCTGTTTTTT. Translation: CASSLVAGDPTGELFF.

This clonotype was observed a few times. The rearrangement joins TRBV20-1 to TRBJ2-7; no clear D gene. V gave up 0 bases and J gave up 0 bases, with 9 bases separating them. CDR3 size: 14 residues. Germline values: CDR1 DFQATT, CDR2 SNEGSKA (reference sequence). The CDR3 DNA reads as TGCAGTGCTAGAGATCCATTGAGCTCCTACGAGCAGTACTTC. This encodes CSARDPLSSYEQYF.

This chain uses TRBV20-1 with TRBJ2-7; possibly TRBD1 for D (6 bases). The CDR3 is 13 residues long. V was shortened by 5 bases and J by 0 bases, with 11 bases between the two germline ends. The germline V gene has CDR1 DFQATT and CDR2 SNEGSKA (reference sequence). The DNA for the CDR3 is TGCAGTGCTTTCGGACAGAGCTCCTACGAGCAGTACTTC. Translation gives CSAFGQSSYEQYF.

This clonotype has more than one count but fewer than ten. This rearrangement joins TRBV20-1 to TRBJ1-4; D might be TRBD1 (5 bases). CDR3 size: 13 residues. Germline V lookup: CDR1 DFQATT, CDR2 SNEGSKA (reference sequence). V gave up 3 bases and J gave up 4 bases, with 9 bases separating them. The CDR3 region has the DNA TGCAGTGCTAGGCGGACAATTAATGAAAAACTGTTTTTT. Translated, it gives CSARRTINEKLFF.